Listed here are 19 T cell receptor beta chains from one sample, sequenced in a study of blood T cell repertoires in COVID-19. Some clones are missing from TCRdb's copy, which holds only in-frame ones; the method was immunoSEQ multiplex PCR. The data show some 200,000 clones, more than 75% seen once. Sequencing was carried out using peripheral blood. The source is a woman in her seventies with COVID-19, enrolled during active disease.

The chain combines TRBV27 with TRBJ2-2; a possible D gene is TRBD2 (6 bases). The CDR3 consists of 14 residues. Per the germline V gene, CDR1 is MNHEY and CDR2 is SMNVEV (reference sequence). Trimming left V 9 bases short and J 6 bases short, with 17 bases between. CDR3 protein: CASQDSAGAGELFF. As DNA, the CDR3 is TGTGCCAGTCAAGACTCAGCGGGTGCCGGGGAGCTGTTTTTT.

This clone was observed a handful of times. The CDR3 coding sequence is TGTGCCAGTAGTATAGGGGGCCATGGCACCGGGGAGCTGTTTTTT. Translating gives CASSIGGHGTGELFF. The chain combines TRBV19 with TRBJ2-2; possible D gene TRBD1, 5 bases. The CDR3 length is 15 residues. V was clipped by 1 base and J by 4 bases, with 10 bases between them. Per germline, CDR1 LNHDA and CDR2 SQIVND (reference sequence).

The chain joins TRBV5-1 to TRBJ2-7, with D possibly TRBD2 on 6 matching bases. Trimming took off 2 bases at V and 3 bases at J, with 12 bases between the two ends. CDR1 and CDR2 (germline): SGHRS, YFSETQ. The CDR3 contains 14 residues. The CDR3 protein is CASSFGGRIYEQYF. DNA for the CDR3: TGCGCCAGCAGCTTTGGGGGGAGGATCTACGAGCAGTACTTC.

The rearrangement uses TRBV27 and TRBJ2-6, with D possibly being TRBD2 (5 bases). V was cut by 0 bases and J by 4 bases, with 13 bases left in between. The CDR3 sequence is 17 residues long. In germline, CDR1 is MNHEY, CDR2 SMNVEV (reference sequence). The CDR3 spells CASSLSAGLRGANVLTF. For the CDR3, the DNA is TGTGCCAGCAGTTTATCCGCGGGTTTGCGCGGGGCCAACGTCCTGACTTTC.

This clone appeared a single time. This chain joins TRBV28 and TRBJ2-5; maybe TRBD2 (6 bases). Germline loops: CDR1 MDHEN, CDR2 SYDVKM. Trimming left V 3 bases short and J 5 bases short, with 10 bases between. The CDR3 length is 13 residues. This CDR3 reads CASSFGGMETQYF. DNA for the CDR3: TGTGCCAGCAGTTTTGGGGGGATGGAGACCCAGTACTTC.

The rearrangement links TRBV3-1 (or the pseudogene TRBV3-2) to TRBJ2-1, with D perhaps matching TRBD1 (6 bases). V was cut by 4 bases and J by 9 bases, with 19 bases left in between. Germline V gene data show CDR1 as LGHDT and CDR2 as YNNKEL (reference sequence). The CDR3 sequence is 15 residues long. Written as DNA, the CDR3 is TGTGCCAGCAGCCCTCCGGGGACAAAATTCGGTGAGCAGTTCTTC. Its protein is CASSPPGTKFGEQFF.

CDR3 sequence reads: CAISVTGGDQPQHF. The CDR3 nucleotides are TGTGCCATCAGTGTGACAGGGGGGGATCAGCCCCAGCATTTT. This chain links TRBV10-3 with TRBJ1-5, with 9 bases aligning to TRBD1. There are 14 residues in the CDR3. The V gene end was trimmed by 4 bases and the J gene end by 5 bases; junction bases not matched to a gene: 3. Germline V CDR1 and CDR2: ENHRY, SYGVKD.

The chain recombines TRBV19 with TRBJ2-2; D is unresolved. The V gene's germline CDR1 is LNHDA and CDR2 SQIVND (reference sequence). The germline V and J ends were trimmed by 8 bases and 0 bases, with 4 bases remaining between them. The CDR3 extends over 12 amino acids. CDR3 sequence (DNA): TGTGCCAGTTCATCGAACACCGGGGAGCTGTTTTTT. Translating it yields CASSSNTGELFF.

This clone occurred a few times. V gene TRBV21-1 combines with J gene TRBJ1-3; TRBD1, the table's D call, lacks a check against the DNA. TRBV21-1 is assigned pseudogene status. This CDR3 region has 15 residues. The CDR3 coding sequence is TGTGCCAGCAGCAACTTGAGACAGTCTGGAAACACCATATATTTT. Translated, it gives CASSNLRQSGNTIYF.

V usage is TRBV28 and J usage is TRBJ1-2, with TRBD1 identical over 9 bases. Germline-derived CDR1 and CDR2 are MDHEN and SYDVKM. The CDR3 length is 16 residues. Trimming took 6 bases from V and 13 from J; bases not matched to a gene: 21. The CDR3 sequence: CASSHVVTGGSISGTF. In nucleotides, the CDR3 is TGTGCCAGCAGCCACGTTGTGACAGGGGGTAGTATTTCAGGCACCTTC.

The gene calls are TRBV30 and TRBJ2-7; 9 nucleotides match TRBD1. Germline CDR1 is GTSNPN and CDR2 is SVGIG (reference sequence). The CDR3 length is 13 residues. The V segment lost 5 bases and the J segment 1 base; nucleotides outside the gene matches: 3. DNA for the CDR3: TGTGCCTGGGGGACAGGGAATTCCTACGAGCAGTACTTC. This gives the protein CAWGTGNSYEQYF.

The CDR3 DNA follows: TGTGCCAGCAGCACCCGGGGAGGCCGACTGCCCTACGAGCAGTACTTC. Amino acid sequence: CASSTRGGRLPYEQYF. The rearrangement uses TRBV11-3 and TRBJ2-7; D is perhaps TRBD2 (6 bases). Per the germline V gene, CDR1 is SGHNT and CDR2 is YENEEA. Trimming pared 5 bases from V and 2 bases from J, leaving 19 bases between. CDR3 size: 16 residues.

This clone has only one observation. The CDR3 nucleotides are TGTGCCAGCAGCTGGGGCCGATCGGACACCATATATTTT. Amino acids: CASSWGRSDTIYF. The rearrangement joins TRBV5-6 to TRBJ1-3; D is possibly TRBD1 (5 bases). CDR3 length equals 13 residues. V was trimmed by 3 bases and J by 8 bases, leaving 12 bases between them. CDR1 SGHDT and CDR2 YYEEEE come from the germline V gene.

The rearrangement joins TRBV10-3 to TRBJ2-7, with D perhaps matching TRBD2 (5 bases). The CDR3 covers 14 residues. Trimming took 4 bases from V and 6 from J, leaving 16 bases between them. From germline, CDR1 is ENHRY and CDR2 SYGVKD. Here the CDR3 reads CAISGGQVLVEQYF. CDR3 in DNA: TGTGCCATCAGTGGAGGGCAGGTCTTGGTCGAGCAGTACTTC.

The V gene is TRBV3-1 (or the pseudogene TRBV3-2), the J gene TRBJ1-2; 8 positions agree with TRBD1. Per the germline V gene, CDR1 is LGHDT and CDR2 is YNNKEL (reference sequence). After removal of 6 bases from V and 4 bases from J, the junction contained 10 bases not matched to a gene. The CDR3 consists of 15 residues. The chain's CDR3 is CASSPQGALGYGYTF. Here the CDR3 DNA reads TGTGCCAGCAGTCCTCAGGGGGCGCTTGGCTATGGCTACACCTTC.

Written as DNA, the CDR3 is TGTGCCAGCAGCTTAGACAAGAACTCCTACAATGAGCAGTTCTTC. Residues: CASSLDKNSYNEQFF. This sequence joins TRBV7-3 and TRBJ2-1; D ambiguous. CDR3 length: 15 residues. In germline, CDR1 is SGHTA, CDR2 FQGTGA. The V gene lost 2 bases and the J gene lost 0 bases, with 8 bases spanning the gap.

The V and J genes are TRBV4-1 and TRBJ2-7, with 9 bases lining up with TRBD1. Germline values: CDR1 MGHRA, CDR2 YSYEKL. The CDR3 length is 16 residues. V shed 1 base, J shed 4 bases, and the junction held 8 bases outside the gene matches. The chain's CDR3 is CASSQVQDRGRYEQYF. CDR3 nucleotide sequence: TGCGCCAGCAGCCAAGTGCAGGACAGGGGTAGGTACGAGCAGTACTTC.

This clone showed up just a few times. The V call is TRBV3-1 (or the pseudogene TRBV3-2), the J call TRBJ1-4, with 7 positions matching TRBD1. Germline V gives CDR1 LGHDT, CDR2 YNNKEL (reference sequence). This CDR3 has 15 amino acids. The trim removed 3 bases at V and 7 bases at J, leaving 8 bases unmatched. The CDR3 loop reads CASSHRQGLGEKLFF. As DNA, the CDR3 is TGTGCCAGCAGCCATAGACAGGGTTTGGGTGAAAAACTGTTTTTT.

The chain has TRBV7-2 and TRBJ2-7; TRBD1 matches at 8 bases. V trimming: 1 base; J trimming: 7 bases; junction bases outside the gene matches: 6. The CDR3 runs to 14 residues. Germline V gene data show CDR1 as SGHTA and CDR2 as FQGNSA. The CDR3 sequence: CASSLDRGTLEQYF. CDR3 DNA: TGTGCCAGCAGCTTAGACAGGGGGACCCTGGAGCAGTACTTC.